This TCR beta chain was retrieved from a study of T cell responses to AZD1222 COVID-19 vaccine. V was clipped by 5 bases and J by 2 bases, with 16 bases between them. In germline, CDR1 is SGHTA, CDR2 FQGTGA. This CDR3 contains 15 residues. Data came from immunoSEQ multiplex PCR; TCRdb stores just in-frame clones and leaves some out. The sample contains under 130,000 clones, more than 75% of which appear only once. The sequence was collected from an adult in good health. The V gene is TRBV7-3, the J gene TRBJ2-7, with D possibly matching TRBD1 (5 bases). Source: peripheral blood, taken on day 0 of AZD1222 vaccination. CDR3 coding DNA: TGTGCCAGCAGCGAAAATCCCGACAGCGCCTACGAGCAGTACTTC. Its protein product is CASSENPDSAYEQYF.